The present TCR beta chain was sequenced within a study of Ad26.COV2.S vaccination and SARS-CoV-2 variants. Study at large: Intramuscularly, Ad26.COV2.S was given either once or twice, 56 days apart. General study findings and limits: Responses of spike-specific T cells (both CD8+ and CD4+) reportedly showed substantial breadth after vaccination. Higher spike-specific TCR breadth was found in vaccine recipients than in placebo recipients.

Profiled with immunoSEQ multiplex PCR; TCRdb holds only in-frame clones, not every one. This sample yields around 420,000 clones, of which roughly 90% are seen a single time; less than 4.5% belongs to the top ten. The CDR3 is made up of 12 amino acids. Deletions cut 5 bases from V and 7 bases from J, with 11 bases between. Germline CDR1 and CDR2: GTSNPN and SVGIG (reference sequence). There are a few counts of this clone. The antigen remains undetermined. The treatment here: 19 received Ad26.COV2.S at low or high dose, single or two shots; about 5 received placebo; per-sample allocation not given. The study sampled participants on day 63 after the first vaccine or placebo injection. It was Wuhan-strain SARS-CoV-2 spike that the Ad26 vaccine vector expressed.

The chain uses TRBV30 and TRBJ2-2; D tentatively fits TRBD1 or TRBD2 (6 bases each). The receptor was derived from a person aged 18 to 65 who received the Ad26.COV2.S COVID-19 vaccine or a placebo. The specimen was peripheral blood, collected in a trial of Ad26.COV2.S vaccine versus placebo. The CDR3 region is CAWGGRGGELFF. The CDR3 DNA is TGTGCCTGGGGGGGGCGAGGCGGGGAGCTGTTTTTT.